Listed below are T cell receptor beta chains from one sample, sequenced in a study of beta chain features in type 1 diabetes. Measured with immunoSEQ multiplex PCR; TCRdb has only the in-frame clones, and not every one. This sample has around 110,000 clones, with about 17% found just once. The sequenced material came from central memory CD4+ T cells from blood. The source is a man between 25 and 39 years old with type 1 diabetes. CDR3s include the opening cysteine and the closing phenylalanine or tryptophan. Fields, in order: CDR3 length, J gene, clone size, D gene, V gene, CDR3 protein, CDR3 DNA. D genes are given only for firm matches. Part of the rows lack a size; the others show once, few, many or a class for expanded clones.

>18|TRBJ2-2|few|-|TRBV4-3
CASSQHPSRTMNTGELFF
TGCGCCAGCAGCCAACATCCAAGTAGGACAATGAACACCGGGGAGCTGTTTTTT
>14|TRBJ2-5|once|-|TRBV7-6
CASSLGSDRETQYF
TGTGCCAGCAGCTTAGGGTCAGACAGGGAGACCCAGTACTTC
>14|TRBJ1-2|-|TRBD1|TRBV25-1
CASSEGGQVSGYTF
TGTGCCAGCAGTGAAGGTGGACAGGTCAGCGGCTACACCTTC
>16|TRBJ1-4|few|TRBD1|TRBV27
CASSPQGARTNEKLFF
TGTGCCAGCAGCCCACAGGGGGCGCGTACTAATGAAAAACTGTTTTTT
>17|TRBJ2-5|few|TRBD1|TRBV7-2
CASSSPAGQGVEETQYF
TGTGCCAGCAGCTCCCCTGCCGGACAGGGGGTGGAAGAGACCCAGTACTTC
>14|TRBJ2-3|few|TRBD2|TRBV7-2
CASSPREATDTQYF
TGTGCCAGCAGCCCGCGGGAGGCCACAGATACGCAGTATTTT
>17|TRBJ2-7|many|TRBD1|TRBV2
CASSDGTRGILLDEQYF
TGTGCCAGCAGTGACGGGACCAGGGGGATCCTACTGGACGAGCAGTACTTC
>13|TRBJ2-7|-|TRBD1|TRBV10-3
CAISRQGEYEQYF
TGTGCCATCAGCAGACAGGGGGAATACGAGCAGTACTTC
>15|TRBJ1-5|few|-|TRBV7-2
CASRTTAYSNQPQHF
TGTGCCAGCAGGACGACGGCTTATAGCAATCAGCCCCAGCATTTT
>12|TRBJ2-3|-|-|TRBV30
CAWSVGTDTQYF
TGTGCCTGGAGTGTAGGGACAGATACGCAGTATTTT
>15|TRBJ2-1|few|TRBD1|TRBV29-1
CSVEVDRAYYNEQFF
TGCAGCGTTGAAGTCGACAGGGCCTACTACAATGAGCAGTTCTTC
>14|TRBJ2-7|-|TRBD1|TRBV29-1
CSALRGTASYEQYF
TGCAGCGCTCTCAGGGGGACCGCCTCCTACGAGCAGTACTTC
>13|TRBJ2-7|few|-|TRBV29-1
CSVGAASSYEQYF
TGCAGCGTTGGGGCTGCGAGCTCCTACGAGCAGTACTTC
>13|TRBJ2-5|-|TRBD1|TRBV6-1
CASVGTAQETQYF
TGTGCCAGCGTAGGGACAGCCCAAGAGACCCAGTACTTC
>15|TRBJ2-1|-|TRBD1|TRBV10-3
CAIMRDRGISDEQFF
TGTGCCATCATGAGGGACAGGGGAATTAGCGATGAGCAGTTCTTC
>13|TRBJ1-1|-|-|TRBV29-1
CSVDGQSGTEAFF
TGCAGCGTTGATGGGCAGTCGGGCACTGAAGCTTTCTTT
>15|TRBJ1-4|few|-|TRBV7-9
CASSQAGVTNEKLFF
TGTGCCAGCAGCCAAGCAGGGGTTACTAATGAAAAACTGTTTTTT
>16|TRBJ2-3|-|-|TRBV9
CASSLQSSTVGDTQYF
TGTGCCAGCAGCCTACAGTCGTCGACGGTCGGAGATACGCAGTATTTT
>14|TRBJ2-7|-|-|TRBV5-1
CASSLTGISYEQYF
TGCGCCAGCAGCTTAACAGGGATTTCCTACGAGCAGTACTTC
>17|TRBJ2-3|many|-|TRBV7-2
CASSLRGVGTYTDTQYF
TGTGCCAGCAGCTTAAGGGGCGTCGGGACATACACAGATACGCAGTATTTT
>15|TRBJ2-7|-|TRBD1|TRBV19
CASSSPRTGLYEQYF
TGTGCCAGTAGTAGCCCGCGGACAGGGCTATACGAGCAGTACTTC
>14|TRBJ2-7|few|-|TRBV7-9
CASSLGLGRMEQYF
TGTGCCAGCAGCTTAGGCCTAGGGAGAATGGAGCAGTACTTC
>13|TRBJ2-5|-|-|TRBV19
CASRDSLQETQYF
TGTGCCAGTCGAGACTCTTTACAAGAGACCCAGTACTTC
>14|TRBJ1-6|few|-|TRBV2
CASRAGGGNSPLHF
TGTGCCAGCAGGGCGGGGGGTGGAAATTCACCCCTCCACTTT
>14|TRBJ2-5|-|-|TRBV9
CASSPGTQGETQYF
TGTGCCAGCAGCCCTGGGACCCAGGGGGAGACCCAGTACTTC
>15|TRBJ1-2|few|TRBD1|TRBV27
CASSPQGARPYGYTF
TGTGCCAGCAGTCCACAGGGGGCGCGTCCCTATGGCTACACCTTC
>12|TRBJ1-4|many|-|TRBV6-1
CASRQNNEKLFF
TGTGCCAGCAGACAGAATAATGAAAAACTGTTTTTT
>12|TRBJ1-6|-|-|TRBV7-2
CASRMSNSPLHF
TGTGCCAGCAGGATGAGTAATTCACCCCTCCACTTT